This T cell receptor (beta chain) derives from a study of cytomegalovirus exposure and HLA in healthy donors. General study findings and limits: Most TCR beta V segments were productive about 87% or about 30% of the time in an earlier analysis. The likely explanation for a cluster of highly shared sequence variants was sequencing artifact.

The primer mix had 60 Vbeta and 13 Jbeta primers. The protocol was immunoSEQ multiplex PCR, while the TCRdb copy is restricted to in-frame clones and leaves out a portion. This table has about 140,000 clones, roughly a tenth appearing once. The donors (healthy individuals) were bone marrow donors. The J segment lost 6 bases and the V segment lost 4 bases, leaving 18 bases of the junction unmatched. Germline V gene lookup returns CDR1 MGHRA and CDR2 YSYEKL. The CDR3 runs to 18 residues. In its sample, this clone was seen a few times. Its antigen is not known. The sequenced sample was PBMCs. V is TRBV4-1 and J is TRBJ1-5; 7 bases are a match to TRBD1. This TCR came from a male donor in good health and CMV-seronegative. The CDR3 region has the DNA TGCGCCAGCAGCCCCCCCTTCTCTAAGACAGGGAAAAGTCAGCCCCAGCATTTT. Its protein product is CASSPPFSKTGKSQPQHF.